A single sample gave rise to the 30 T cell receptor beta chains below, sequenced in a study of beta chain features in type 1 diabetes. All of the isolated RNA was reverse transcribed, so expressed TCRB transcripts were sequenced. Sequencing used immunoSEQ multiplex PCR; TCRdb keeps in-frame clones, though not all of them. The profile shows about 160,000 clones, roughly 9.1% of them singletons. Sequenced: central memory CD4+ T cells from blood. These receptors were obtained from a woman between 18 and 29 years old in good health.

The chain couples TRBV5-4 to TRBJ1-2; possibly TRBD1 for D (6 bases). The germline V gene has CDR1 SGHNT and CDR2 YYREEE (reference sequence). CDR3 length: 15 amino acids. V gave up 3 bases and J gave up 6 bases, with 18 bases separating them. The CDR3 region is CASSSGTQSYNGYTF. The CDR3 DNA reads TGTGCCAGCAGCTCCGGGACACAAAGTTATAATGGCTACACCTTC.

In DNA, the CDR3 is TGTGCCAGTCTAGGCACTGGGGCCAACGTCCTGACTTTC. Translation: CASLGTGANVLTF. The rearrangement uses TRBV27 and TRBJ2-6; D uncertain. The germline CDR1 and CDR2 sequences are MNHEY and SMNVEV (reference sequence). This CDR3 region has 13 residues. V was clipped by 9 bases and J by 2 bases, with 8 bases between them.

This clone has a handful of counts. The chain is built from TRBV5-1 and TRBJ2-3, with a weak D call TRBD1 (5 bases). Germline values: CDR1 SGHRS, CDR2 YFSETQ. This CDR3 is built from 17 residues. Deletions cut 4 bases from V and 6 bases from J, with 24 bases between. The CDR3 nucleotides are TGCGCCAGCAGCCGCAATCCGCCTTCCGACCCAGGGGATACGCAGTATTTT. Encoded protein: CASSRNPPSDPGDTQYF.

CDR3 amino acids: CATRGSVSYEQYF. DNA for the CDR3: TGTGCCACCAGGGGTAGCGTCTCCTACGAGCAGTACTTC. The chain is built from TRBV6-1 and TRBJ2-7; D possibly corresponds to TRBD1 (6 bases). Deletions cut 10 bases from V and 0 bases from J, with 13 bases between. Germline V gene lookup returns CDR1 MNHNS and CDR2 SASEGT. The CDR3 is 13 residues long.

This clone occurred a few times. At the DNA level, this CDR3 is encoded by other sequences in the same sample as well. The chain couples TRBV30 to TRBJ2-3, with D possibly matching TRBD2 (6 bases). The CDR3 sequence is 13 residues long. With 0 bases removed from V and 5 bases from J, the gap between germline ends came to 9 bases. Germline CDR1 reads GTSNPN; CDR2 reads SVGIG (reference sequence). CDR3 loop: CAWSVRERDTQYF. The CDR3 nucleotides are TGTGCCTGGAGTGTACGGGAGAGAGATACGCAGTATTTT.

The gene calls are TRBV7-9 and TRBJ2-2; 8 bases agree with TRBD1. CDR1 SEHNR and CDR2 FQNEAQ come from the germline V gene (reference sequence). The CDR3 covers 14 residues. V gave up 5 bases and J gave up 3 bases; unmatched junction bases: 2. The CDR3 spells CASSRDRYTGELFF. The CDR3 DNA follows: TGTGCCAGCAGCCGGGACAGGTACACCGGGGAGCTGTTTTTT.

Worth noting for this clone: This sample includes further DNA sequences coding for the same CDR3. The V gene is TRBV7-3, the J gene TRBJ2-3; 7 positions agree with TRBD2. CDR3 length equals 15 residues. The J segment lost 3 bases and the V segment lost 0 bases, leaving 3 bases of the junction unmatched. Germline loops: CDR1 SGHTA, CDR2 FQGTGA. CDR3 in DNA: TGTGCCAGCAGCTTAACTCTAGCGGAAACAGATACGCAGTATTTT. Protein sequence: CASSLTLAETDTQYF.

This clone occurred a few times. CDR3 bases: TGTGCCTGGAGGTTTCAGGGGGAAGTCACTGAAGCTTTCTTT. This encodes CAWRFQGEVTEAFF. V usage is TRBV30 and J usage is TRBJ1-1; TRBD1 matches 7 bases. V shed 3 bases and J 4 bases; nucleotides not matched to a gene: 8. There are 14 residues in the CDR3. Germline V lookup: CDR1 GTSNPN, CDR2 SVGIG (reference sequence).

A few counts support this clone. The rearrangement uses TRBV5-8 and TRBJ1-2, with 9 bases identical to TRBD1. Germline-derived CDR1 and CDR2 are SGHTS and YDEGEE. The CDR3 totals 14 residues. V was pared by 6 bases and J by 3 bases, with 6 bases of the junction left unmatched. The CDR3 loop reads CASKRDREDYGYTF. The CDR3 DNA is TGTGCCAGCAAGAGGGACAGGGAGGACTATGGCTACACCTTC. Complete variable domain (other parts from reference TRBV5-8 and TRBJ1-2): EAGVTQSPTHLIKTRGQQATLRCSPISGHTSVYWYQQALGLGLQFLLWYDEGEERNRGNFPPRFSGRQFPNYSSELNVNALELEDSALYLCASKRDREDYGYTFGSGTRLTVV.

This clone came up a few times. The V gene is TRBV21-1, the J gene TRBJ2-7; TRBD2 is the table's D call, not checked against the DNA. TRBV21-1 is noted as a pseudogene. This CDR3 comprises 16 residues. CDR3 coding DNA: TGTGCCAGCAGCAAATTTTCTAGCGGGCCCCCCTACGAGCAGTACTTC. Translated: CASSKFSSGPPYEQYF.

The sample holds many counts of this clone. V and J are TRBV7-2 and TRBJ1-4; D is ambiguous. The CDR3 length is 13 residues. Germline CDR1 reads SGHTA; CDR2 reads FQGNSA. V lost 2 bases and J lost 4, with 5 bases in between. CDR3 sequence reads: CASSLSGNEKLFF. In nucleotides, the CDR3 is TGTGCCAGCAGCTTATCCGGTAATGAAAAACTGTTTTTT. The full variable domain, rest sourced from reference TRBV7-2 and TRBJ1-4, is GAGVSQSPSNKVTEKGKDVELRCDPISGHTALYWYRQSLGQGLEFLIYFQGNSAPDKSGLPSDRFSAERTGGSVSTLTIQRTQQEDSAVYLCASSLSGNEKLFFGSGTQLSVL.

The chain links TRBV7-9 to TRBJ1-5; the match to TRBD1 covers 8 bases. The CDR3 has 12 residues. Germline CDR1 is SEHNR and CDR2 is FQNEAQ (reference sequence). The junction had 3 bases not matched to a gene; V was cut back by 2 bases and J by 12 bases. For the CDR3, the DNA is TGTGCCAGCAGCTTATCAGGGGGCTACCAGCATTTT. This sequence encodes CASSLSGGYQHF.

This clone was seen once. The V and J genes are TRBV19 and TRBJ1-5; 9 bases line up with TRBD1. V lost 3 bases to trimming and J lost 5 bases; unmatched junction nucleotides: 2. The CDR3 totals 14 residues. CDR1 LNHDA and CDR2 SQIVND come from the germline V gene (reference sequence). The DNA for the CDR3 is TGTGCCAGTAGTATGGGGACAGGGCATCAGCCCCAGCATTTT. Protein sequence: CASSMGTGHQPQHF.

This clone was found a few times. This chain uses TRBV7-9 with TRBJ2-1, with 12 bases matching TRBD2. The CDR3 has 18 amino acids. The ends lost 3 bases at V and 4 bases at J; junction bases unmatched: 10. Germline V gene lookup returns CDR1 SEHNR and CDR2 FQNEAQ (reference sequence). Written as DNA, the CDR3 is TGTGCCAGCAGCTTTGCGAGTTCCGGGACTAGCGGGTACAATGAGCAGTTCTTC. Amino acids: CASSFASSGTSGYNEQFF.

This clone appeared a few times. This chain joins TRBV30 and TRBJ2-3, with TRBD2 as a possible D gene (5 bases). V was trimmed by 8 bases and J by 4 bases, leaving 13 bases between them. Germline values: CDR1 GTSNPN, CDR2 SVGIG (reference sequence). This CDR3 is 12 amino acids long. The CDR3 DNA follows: TGTGCCCGCTCACTAGAACCAGATACGCAGTATTTT. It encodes CARSLEPDTQYF.

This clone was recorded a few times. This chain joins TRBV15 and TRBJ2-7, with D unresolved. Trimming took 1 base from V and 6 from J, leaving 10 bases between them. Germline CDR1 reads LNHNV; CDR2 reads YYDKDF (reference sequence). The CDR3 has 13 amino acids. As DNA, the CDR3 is TGTGCCACCAGCAGAGGACAAGCTCGCGAGCAGTACTTC. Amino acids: CATSRGQAREQYF.

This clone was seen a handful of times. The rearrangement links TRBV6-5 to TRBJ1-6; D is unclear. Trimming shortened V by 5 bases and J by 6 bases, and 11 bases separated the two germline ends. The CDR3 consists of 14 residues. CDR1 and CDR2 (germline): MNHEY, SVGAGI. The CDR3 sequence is CASSRAVGNSPLHF. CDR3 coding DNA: TGTGCCAGCAGTCGCGCGGTGGGTAATTCACCCCTCCACTTT.

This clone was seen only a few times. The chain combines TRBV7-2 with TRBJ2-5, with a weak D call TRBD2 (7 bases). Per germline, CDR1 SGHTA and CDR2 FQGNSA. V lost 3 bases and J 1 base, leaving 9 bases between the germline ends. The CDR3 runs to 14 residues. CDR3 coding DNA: TGTGCCAGCAGCTTTGCGGGGGCCCAAGAGACCCAGTACTTC. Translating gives CASSFAGAQETQYF.

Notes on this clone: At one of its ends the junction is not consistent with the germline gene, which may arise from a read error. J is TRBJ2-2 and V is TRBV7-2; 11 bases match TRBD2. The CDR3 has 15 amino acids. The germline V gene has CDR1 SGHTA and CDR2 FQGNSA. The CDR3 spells CASSLAGGNTGELFF. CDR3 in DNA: TGTGCCAGCAGCCTAGCGGGGGGGAACACCGGGGAGCTGTTTTTT. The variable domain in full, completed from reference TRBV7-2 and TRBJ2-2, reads GAGVSQSPSNKVTEKGKDVELRCDPISGHTALYWYRQSLGQGLEFLIYFQGNSAPDKSGLPSDRFSAERTGGSVSTLTIQRTQQEDSAVYLCASSLAGGNTGELFFGEGSRLTVL.

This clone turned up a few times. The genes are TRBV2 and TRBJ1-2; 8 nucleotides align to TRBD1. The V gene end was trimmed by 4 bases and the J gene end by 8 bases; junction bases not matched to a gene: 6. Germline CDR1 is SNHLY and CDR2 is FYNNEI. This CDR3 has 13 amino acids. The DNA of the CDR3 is TGTGCCAGCAGTGTGGGACAGGTCGAGGGCTACACCTTC. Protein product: CASSVGQVEGYTF.

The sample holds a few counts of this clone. CDR3 DNA sequence: TGTGCCAGCAGTCGAGGGAGACAGAACACTGAAGCTTTCTTT. As protein: CASSRGRQNTEAFF. The V and J genes are TRBV9 and TRBJ1-1; D is ambiguous. The CDR3 loop spans 14 amino acids. Germline assignment: CDR1 SGDLS and CDR2 YYNGEE. The V and J ends lost 5 bases and 1 base respectively, with 12 bases between them.

This CDR3 reads CASSPGLAATGELFF. CDR3 nucleotides: TGTGCCAGCTCACCGGGACTAGCGGCTACCGGGGAGCTGTTTTTT. The chain joins TRBV6-1 to TRBJ2-2, with 11 nucleotides matching TRBD2. The junction had 7 bases not matched to a gene; V was cut back by 8 bases and J by 5 bases. CDR1 is MNHNS, CDR2 SASEGT, per germline. This CDR3 contains 15 residues.

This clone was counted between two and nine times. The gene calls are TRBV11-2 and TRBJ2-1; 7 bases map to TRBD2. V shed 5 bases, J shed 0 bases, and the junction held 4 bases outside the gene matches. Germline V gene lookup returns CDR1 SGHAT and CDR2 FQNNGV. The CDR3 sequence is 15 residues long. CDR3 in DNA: TGTGCCAGCAGCCCTAGCGGAACCTCCTACAATGAGCAGTTCTTC. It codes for CASSPSGTSYNEQFF.

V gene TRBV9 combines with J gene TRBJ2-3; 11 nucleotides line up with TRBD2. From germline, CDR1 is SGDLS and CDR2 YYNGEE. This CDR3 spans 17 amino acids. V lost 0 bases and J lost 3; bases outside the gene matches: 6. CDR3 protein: CASSVELAGVGTDTQYF. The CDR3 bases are TGTGCCAGCAGCGTAGAACTAGCGGGAGTCGGTACAGATACGCAGTATTTT.

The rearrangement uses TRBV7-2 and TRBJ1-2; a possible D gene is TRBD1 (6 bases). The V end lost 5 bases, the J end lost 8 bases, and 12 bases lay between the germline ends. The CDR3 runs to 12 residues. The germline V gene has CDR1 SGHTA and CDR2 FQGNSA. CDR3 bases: TGTGCCAGCAGCCTACAGGGCGAGGGCTACACCTTC. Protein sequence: CASSLQGEGYTF.

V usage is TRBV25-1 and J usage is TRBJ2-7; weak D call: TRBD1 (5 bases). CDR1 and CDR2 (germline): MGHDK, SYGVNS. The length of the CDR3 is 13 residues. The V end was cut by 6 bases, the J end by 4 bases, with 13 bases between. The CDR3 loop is CASSRVGSYEQYF. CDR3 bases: TGTGCCAGCAGCAGGGTCGGCTCTTACGAGCAGTACTTC.

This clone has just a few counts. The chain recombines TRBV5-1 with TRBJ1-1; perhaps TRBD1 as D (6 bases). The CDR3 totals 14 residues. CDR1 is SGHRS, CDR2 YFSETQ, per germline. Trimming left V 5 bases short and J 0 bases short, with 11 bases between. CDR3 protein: CASRPGQLNTEAFF. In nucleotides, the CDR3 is TGCGCCAGCAGACCGGGACAACTGAACACTGAAGCTTTCTTT.

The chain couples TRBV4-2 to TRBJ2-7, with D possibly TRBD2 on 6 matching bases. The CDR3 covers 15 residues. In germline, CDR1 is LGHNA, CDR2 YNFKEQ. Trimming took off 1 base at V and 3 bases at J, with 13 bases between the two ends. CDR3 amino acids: CASSQGGDGRYEQYF. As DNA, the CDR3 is TGTGCCAGCAGCCAAGGGGGGGACGGACGCTACGAGCAGTACTTC.

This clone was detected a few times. The CDR3 protein is CASSFPLGQGNSPLHF. The CDR3 region has the DNA TGTGCCAGCAGTTTCCCGCTCGGACAGGGAAATTCACCCCTCCACTTT. This sequence joins TRBV28 and TRBJ1-6; 8 bases line up with TRBD1. J gave up 7 bases and V 3 bases, and 8 bases lay outside the gene matches. The CDR3 loop spans 16 amino acids. Germline CDR1 MDHEN, CDR2 SYDVKM.

DNA for the CDR3: TGTGCCTGGATGGGGACAGGCCTGAGGGAGGAAAAACTGTTTTTT. This encodes CAWMGTGLREEKLFF. This chain connects TRBV30 to TRBJ1-4; 8 bases match TRBD1. This CDR3 contains 15 residues. Trimming took 4 bases from V and 8 from J; bases not matched to a gene: 12. Germline V CDR1 and CDR2: GTSNPN, SVGIG (reference sequence).